The 8 T cell receptor beta chains below were found in one sample sequenced in a study of T cell changes during pregnancy in multiple sclerosis. Here immunoSEQ multiplex PCR was the method, and the copy in TCRdb shows in-frame clones only, minus some. This table holds more than 40,000 clones, 90% to 95% found once. This material consisted of CD8+ T cells from peripheral blood mononuclear cells, taken in the first trimester of pregnancy. The source of these receptors is a female donor with multiple sclerosis, enrolled in a pregnancy study.

The DNA of the CDR3 is TGCGCCAGCAGCCTGGGACAGGGGGCCAACACTGAAGCTTTCTTT. Its protein product is CASSLGQGANTEAFF. The chain has TRBV5-1 and TRBJ1-1; 12 positions agree with TRBD1. J gave up 2 bases and V 4 bases, and 3 bases lay outside the gene matches. This CDR3 has 15 amino acids. From germline, CDR1 is SGHRS and CDR2 YFSETQ.

The chain recombines TRBV19 with TRBJ2-7; TRBD2 might be the D (5 bases). Per germline, CDR1 LNHDA and CDR2 SQIVND (reference sequence). V dropped 8 bases and J dropped 2 bases, with 13 bases sitting between them. CDR3 size: 13 residues. The CDR3 DNA follows: TGTGCCAGTTCTTTGCGGGCACCCTACGAGCAGTACTTC. Translating gives CASSLRAPYEQYF. Full variable domain (missing parts from reference TRBV19 and TRBJ2-7): DGGITQSPKYLFRKEGQNVTLSCEQNLNHDAMYWYRQDPGQGLRLIYYSQIVNDFQKGDIAEGYSVSREKKESFPLTVTSAQKNPTAFYLCASSLRAPYEQYFGPGTRLTVT.

The chain has TRBV4-1 and TRBJ1-1, with 8 bases lining up with TRBD1. Germline CDR1 and CDR2: MGHRA and YSYEKL. This CDR3 is built from 19 residues. Unmatched junction bases numbered 17, after V lost 1 base and J lost 4 bases. The DNA for the CDR3 is TGCGCCAGCAGCCAAGGTGTTTTTAACAGGGGGTCTAGGTCCACTGAAGCTTTCTTT. Residues: CASSQGVFNRGSRSTEAFF.

The chain couples TRBV27 to TRBJ2-7, with a tentative D call TRBD2 (6 bases). The V gene lost 3 bases and the J gene lost 0 bases, with 9 bases spanning the gap. Germline V lookup: CDR1 MNHEY, CDR2 SMNVEV (reference sequence). The CDR3 covers 14 residues. The DNA for the CDR3 is TGTGCCAGCAGTTTGACGGGGGACTCCTACGAGCAGTACTTC. Protein: CASSLTGDSYEQYF.

The V gene is TRBV7-2, the J gene TRBJ2-2; 7 nucleotides agree with TRBD1. This CDR3 is built from 17 residues. Unmatched junction bases numbered 8, after V lost 4 bases and J lost 0 bases. The V gene's germline CDR1 is SGHTA and CDR2 FQGNSA. DNA for the CDR3: TGTGCCAGCAGCTCGCCGACAGGGCACGCGAACACCGGGGAGCTGTTTTTT. It translates to CASSSPTGHANTGELFF.

The V and J genes are TRBV27 and TRBJ2-1; 11 bases line up with TRBD2. Germline V gives CDR1 MNHEY, CDR2 SMNVEV (reference sequence). The CDR3 contains 16 residues. The V and J ends lost 5 bases and 3 bases, in that order; junction bases with no gene match: 6. DNA of the CDR3: TGTGCCAGCAGTGGTAGCGGGAGGGCTTACTACAATGAGCAGTTCTTC. This sequence encodes CASSGSGRAYYNEQFF.

This chain links TRBV27 with TRBJ2-7; the D gene is possibly TRBD1 (6 bases). This CDR3 has 14 amino acids. With 6 bases removed from V and 3 bases from J, the gap between germline ends came to 15 bases. The V gene's germline CDR1 is MNHEY and CDR2 SMNVEV (reference sequence). The CDR3, as DNA: TGTGCCAGCAGAGGTACAGGGCCCAGCTACGAGCAGTACTTC. Its translation is CASRGTGPSYEQYF.

This chain joins TRBV7-9 and TRBJ2-1; TRBD2 matches 8 bases. CDR1 and CDR2 from the germline V gene are SEHNR and FQNEAQ (reference sequence). The CDR3 totals 13 residues. V dropped 2 bases and J dropped 7; count of bases not matched to a gene: 1. The CDR3 bases are TGTGCCAGCAGCTTAAGCGGGGGAAATGAGCAGTTCTTC. This codes for CASSLSGGNEQFF. Complete variable domain (other parts from reference TRBV7-9 and TRBJ2-1): DTGVSQNPRHKITKRGQNVTFRCDPISEHNRLYWYRQTLGQGPEFLTYFQNEAQLEKSRLLSDRFSAERPKGSFSTLEIQRTEQGDSAMYLCASSLSGGNEQFFGPGTRLTVL.